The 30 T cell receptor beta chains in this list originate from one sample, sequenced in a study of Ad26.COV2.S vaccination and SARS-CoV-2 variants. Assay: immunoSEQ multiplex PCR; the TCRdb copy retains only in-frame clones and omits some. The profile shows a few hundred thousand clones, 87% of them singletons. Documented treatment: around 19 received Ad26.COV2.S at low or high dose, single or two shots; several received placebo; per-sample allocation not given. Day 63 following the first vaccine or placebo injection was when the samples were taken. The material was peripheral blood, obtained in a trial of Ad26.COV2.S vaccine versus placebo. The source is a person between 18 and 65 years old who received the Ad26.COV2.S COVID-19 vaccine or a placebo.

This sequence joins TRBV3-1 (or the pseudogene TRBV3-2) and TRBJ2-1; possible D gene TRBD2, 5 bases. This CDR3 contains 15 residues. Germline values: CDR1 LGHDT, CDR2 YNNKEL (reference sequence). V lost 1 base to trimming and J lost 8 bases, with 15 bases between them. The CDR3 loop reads CASSQVPRGWDEQFF. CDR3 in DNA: TGTGCCAGCAGCCAAGTCCCCCGGGGTTGGGATGAGCAGTTCTTC.

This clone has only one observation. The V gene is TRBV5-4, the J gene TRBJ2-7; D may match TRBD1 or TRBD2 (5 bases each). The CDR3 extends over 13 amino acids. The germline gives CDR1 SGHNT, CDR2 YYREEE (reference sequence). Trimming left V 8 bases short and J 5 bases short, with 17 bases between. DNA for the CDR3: TGTGCCAGTGCCCTCTCCGAGGGGAACGAGCAGTACTTC. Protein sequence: CASALSEGNEQYF.

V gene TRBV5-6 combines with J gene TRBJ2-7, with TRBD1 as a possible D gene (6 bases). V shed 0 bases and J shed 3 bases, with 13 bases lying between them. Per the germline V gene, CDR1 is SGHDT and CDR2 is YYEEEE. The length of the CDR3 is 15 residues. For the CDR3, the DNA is TGTGCCAGCAGCTTGGATCCTCGGGACAACTACGAGCAGTACTTC. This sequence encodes CASSLDPRDNYEQYF.

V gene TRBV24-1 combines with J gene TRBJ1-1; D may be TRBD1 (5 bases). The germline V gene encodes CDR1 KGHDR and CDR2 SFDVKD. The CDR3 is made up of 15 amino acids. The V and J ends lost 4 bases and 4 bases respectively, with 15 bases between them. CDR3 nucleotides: TGTGCCACCAGTGACCGGAGGGCGGGGGGCACTGAAGCTTTCTTT. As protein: CATSDRRAGGTEAFF.

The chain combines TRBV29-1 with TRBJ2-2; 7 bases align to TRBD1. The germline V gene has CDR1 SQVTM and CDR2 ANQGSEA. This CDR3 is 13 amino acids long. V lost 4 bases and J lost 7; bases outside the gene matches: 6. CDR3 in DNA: TGCAGCGTTGCCGGGACAGTGGGCGGGGAGCTGTTTTTT. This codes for CSVAGTVGGELFF.

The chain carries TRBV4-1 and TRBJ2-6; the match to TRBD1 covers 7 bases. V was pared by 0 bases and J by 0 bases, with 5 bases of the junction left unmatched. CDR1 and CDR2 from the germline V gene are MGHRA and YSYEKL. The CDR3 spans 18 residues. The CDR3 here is CASSQEGTAGSGANVLTF. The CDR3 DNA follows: TGCGCCAGCAGCCAAGAAGGGACAGCCGGCTCTGGGGCCAACGTCCTGACTTTC.

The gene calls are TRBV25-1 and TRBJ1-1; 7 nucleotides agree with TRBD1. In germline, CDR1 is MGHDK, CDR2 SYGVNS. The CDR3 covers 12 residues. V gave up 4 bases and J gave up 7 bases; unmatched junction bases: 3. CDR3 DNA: TGTGCCAGCAGTGGAGGGGGCGGTGAAGCTTTCTTT. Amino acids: CASSGGGGEAFF.

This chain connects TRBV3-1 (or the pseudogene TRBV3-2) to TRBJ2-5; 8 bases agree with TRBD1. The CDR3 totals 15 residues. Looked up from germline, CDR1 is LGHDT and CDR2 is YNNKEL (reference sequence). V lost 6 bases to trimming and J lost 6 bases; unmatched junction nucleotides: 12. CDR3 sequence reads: CASRIARGLLKTQYF. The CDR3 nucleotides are TGTGCCAGCAGGATTGCCAGGGGGCTTTTAAAGACCCAGTACTTC.

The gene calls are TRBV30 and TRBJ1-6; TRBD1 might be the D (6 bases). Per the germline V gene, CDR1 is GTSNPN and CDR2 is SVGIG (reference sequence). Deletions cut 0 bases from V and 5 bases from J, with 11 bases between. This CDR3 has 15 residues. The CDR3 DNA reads TGTGCCTGGAGTGTCATGGACAGCCATAATTCACCCCTCCACTTT. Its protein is CAWSVMDSHNSPLHF. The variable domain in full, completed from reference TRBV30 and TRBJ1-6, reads SQTIHQWPATLVQPVGSPLSLECTVEGTSNPNLYWYRQAAGRGLQLLFYSVGIGQISSEVPQNLSASRPQDRQFILSSKKLLLSDSGFYLCAWSVMDSHNSPLHFGNGTRLTVT.

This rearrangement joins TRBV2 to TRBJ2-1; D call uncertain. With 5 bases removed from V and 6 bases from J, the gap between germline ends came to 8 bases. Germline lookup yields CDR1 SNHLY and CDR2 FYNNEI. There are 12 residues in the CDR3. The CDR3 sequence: CASSQNSNEQFF. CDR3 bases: TGTGCCAGCAGTCAAAACTCCAATGAGCAGTTCTTC. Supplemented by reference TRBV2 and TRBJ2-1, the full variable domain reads EPEVTQTPSHQVTQMGQEVILRCVPISNHLYFYWYRQILGQKVEFLVSFYNNEISEKSEIFDDQFSVERPDGSNFTLKIRSTKLEDSAMYFCASSQNSNEQFFGPGTRLTVL.

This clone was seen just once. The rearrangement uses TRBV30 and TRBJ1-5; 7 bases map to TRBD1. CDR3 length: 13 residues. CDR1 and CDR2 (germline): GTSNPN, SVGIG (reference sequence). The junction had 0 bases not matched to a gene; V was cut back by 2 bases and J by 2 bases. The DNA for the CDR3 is TGTGCCTGGAGTACAGGGGGCAATCAGCCCCAGCATTTT. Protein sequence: CAWSTGGNQPQHF.

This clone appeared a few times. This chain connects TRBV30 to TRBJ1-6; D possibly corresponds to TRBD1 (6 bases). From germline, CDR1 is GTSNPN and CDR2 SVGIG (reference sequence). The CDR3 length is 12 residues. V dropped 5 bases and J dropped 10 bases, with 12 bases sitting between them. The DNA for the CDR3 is TGTGCCTGGGGCACAGGGTACTCACCCCTCCACTTT. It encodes CAWGTGYSPLHF.

The CDR3, as DNA: TGCGCCAGCAGCCAAGATCCTGGACAGCTAAATCAGCCCCAGCATTTT. As protein: CASSQDPGQLNQPQHF. This chain connects TRBV4-1 to TRBJ1-5, with D possibly TRBD1 on 6 matching bases. The CDR3 runs 16 residues. Per germline, CDR1 MGHRA and CDR2 YSYEKL. V was clipped by 0 bases and J by 4 bases, with 13 bases between them.

In DNA form, the CDR3 reads TGTGCCAGCAGTCCGCTGATGTTCTACGAGCAGTACGTC. Translated: CASSPLMFYEQYV. The chain combines TRBV27 with TRBJ2-7; D remains unclear. Germline CDR1 and CDR2: MNHEY and SMNVEV (reference sequence). The CDR3 runs to 13 residues. V was pared by 5 bases and J by 3 bases, with 11 bases between.

CDR3 loop: CASSRGGDQETQYF. In DNA, the CDR3 is TGCGCCAGCAGCCGGGGGGGCGACCAAGAGACCCAGTACTTC. The chain links TRBV5-1 to TRBJ2-5; 8 positions agree with TRBD2. The germline gives CDR1 SGHRS, CDR2 YFSETQ. With V trimmed by 4 bases and J by 0 bases, 2 bases remained unmatched. This CDR3 has 14 residues.

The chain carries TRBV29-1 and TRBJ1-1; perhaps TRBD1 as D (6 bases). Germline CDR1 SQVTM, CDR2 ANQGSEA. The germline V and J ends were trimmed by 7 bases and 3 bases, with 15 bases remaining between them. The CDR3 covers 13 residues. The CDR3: CSGADSGDTEAFF. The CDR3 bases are TGCAGCGGCGCCGACTCAGGGGACACTGAAGCTTTCTTT.

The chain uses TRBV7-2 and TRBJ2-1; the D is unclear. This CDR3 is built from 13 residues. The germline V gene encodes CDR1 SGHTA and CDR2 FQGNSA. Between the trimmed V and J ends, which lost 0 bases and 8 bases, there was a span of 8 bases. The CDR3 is CASSLAVKDEQFF. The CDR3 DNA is TGTGCCAGCAGCTTAGCAGTGAAGGATGAGCAGTTCTTC.

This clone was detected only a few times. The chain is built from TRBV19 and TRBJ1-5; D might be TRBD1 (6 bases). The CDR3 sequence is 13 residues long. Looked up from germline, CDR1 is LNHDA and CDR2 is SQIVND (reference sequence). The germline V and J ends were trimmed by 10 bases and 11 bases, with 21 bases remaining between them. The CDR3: CATSETRGASQHF. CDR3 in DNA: TGTGCCACAAGCGAAACGAGGGGGGCGTCCCAGCATTTT.

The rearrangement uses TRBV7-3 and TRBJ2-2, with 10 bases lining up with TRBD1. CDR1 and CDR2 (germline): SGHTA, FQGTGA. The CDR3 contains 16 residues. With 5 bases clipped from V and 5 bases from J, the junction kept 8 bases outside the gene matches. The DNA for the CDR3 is TGTGCCAGCAGCCCCAGACAGGGGGCGGGTACCGGGGAGCTGTTTTTT. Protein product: CASSPRQGAGTGELFF.

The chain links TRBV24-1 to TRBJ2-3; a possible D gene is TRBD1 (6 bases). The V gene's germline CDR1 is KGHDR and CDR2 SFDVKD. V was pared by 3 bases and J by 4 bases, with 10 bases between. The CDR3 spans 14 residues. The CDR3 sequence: CATSDPRGADTQYF. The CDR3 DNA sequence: TGTGCCACCAGTGATCCCAGGGGTGCAGATACGCAGTATTTT.

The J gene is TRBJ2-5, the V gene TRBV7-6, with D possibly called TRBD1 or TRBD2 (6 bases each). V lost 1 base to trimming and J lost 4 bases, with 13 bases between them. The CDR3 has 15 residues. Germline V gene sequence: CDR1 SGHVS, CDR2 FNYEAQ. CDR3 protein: CASSLGWGARETQYF. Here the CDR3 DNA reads TGTGCCAGCAGCTTAGGTTGGGGGGCGAGAGAGACCCAGTACTTC.

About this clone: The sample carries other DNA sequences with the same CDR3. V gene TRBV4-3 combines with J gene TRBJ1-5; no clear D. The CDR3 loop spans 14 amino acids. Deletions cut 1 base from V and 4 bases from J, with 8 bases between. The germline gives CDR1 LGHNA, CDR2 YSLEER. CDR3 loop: CASSQGESNQPQHF. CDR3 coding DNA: TGCGCCAGCAGCCAAGGTGAATCAAATCAGCCCCAGCATTTT.

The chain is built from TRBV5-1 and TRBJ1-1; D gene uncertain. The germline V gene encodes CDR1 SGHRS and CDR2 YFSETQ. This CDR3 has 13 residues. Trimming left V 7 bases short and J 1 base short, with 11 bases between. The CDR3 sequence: CASGREQNTEAFF. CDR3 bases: TGCGCCAGCGGAAGGGAGCAGAACACTGAAGCTTTCTTT.

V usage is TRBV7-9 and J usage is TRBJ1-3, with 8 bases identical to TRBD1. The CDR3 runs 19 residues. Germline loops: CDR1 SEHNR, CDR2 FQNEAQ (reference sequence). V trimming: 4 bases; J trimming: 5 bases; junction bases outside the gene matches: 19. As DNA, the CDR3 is TGTGCCAGCAGCTCCAATCACGATATAGGACAGGGCAGAAGAAACACCATATATTTT. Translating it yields CASSSNHDIGQGRRNTIYF.

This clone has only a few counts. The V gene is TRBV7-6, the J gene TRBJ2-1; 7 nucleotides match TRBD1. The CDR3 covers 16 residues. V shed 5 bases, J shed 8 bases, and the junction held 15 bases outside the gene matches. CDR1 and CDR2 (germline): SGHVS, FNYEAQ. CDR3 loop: CASSPLNGQAEYEQFF. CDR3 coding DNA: TGTGCCAGCAGCCCCCTGAACGGACAGGCTGAGTATGAGCAGTTCTTC.

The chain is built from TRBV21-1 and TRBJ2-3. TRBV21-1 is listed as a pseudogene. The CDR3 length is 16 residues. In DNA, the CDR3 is TGTGCCAGCAGCAAAGCCGTAGAGCGGAGCCCCAGGGCGCAGTATTTT. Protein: CASSKAVERSPRAQYF.

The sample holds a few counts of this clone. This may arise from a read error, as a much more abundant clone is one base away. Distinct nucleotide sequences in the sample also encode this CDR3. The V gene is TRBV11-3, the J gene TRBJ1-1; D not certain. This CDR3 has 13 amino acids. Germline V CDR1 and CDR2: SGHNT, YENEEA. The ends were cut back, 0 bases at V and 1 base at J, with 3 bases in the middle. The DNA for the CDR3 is TGTGCCAGCAGCTTAGAAGGGAACACTGAAGCTTTCTTT. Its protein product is CASSLEGNTEAFF.

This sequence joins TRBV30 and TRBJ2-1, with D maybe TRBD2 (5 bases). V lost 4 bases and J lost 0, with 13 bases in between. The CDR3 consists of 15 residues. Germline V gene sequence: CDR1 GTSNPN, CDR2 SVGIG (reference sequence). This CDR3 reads CAWTPASLSYNEQFF. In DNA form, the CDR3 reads TGTGCCTGGACCCCCGCTAGCCTCTCCTACAATGAGCAGTTCTTC. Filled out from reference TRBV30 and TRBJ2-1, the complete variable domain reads SQTIHQWPATLVQPVGSPLSLECTVEGTSNPNLYWYRQAAGRGLQLLFYSVGIGQISSEVPQNLSASRPQDRQFILSSKKLLLSDSGFYLCAWTPASLSYNEQFFGPGTRLTVL.

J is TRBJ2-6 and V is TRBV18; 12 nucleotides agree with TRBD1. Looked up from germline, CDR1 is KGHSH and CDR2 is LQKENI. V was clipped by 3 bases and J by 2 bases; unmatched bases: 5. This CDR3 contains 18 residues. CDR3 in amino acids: CASSPSGTGGAGANVLTF. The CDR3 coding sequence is TGTGCCAGCTCACCTTCAGGGACAGGGGGCGCTGGGGCCAACGTCCTGACTTTC.

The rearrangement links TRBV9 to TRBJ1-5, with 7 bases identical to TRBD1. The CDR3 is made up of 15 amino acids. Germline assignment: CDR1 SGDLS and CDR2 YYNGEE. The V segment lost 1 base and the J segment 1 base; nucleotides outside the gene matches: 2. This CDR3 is CASSVRGPSNQPQHF. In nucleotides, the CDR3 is TGTGCCAGCAGCGTAAGGGGGCCGAGCAATCAGCCCCAGCATTTT.